A single sample is the source of the 27 T cell receptor beta chains below, sequenced in a study of T cell responses to AZD1222 COVID-19 vaccine. Assay: immunoSEQ multiplex PCR; the TCRdb copy retains only in-frame clones and omits some. The data hold 90,000 to 120,000 clones, with roughly nine tenths observed a single time. Source: peripheral blood, taken on day 0 of AZD1222 vaccination. These receptors were collected from an adult in good health.

The J gene is TRBJ2-6, the V gene TRBV4-2; perhaps TRBD2 as D (6 bases). The germline V gene encodes CDR1 LGHNA and CDR2 YNFKEQ. The V end lost 0 bases, the J end lost 0 bases, and 9 bases lay between the germline ends. The CDR3 runs to 17 residues. The CDR3 region is CASSQDGRGSGANVLTF. The DNA of the CDR3 is TGTGCCAGCAGCCAAGATGGGCGGGGCTCTGGGGCCAACGTCCTGACTTTC.

V usage is TRBV29-1 and J usage is TRBJ2-5, with 9 bases aligning to TRBD2. Trimming took 2 bases from V and 4 from J; bases not matched to a gene: 8. The CDR3 is made up of 15 amino acids. Germline V gene lookup returns CDR1 SQVTM and CDR2 ANQGSEA. The CDR3 DNA sequence: TGCAGCGTTGAACCGGGACTAGCCTCCGGAGAGACCCAGTACTTC. Its translation: CSVEPGLASGETQYF.

This chain uses TRBV2 with TRBJ1-2; TRBD1 aligns across 7 bases. The CDR3 runs 14 residues. Per germline, CDR1 SNHLY and CDR2 FYNNEI. V lost 8 bases, J lost 2 bases, and 8 bases stayed unmatched. CDR3 amino acids: CASGVIGGNYGYTF. As DNA, the CDR3 is TGTGCCAGCGGGGTTATAGGGGGCAACTATGGCTACACCTTC.

The V gene is TRBV9, the J gene TRBJ2-7; 7 bases are a match to TRBD1. Germline CDR1 is SGDLS and CDR2 is YYNGEE. V lost 4 bases, J lost 1 base, and 2 bases stayed unmatched. This CDR3 is 13 amino acids long. The CDR3 nucleotides read TGTGCCAGCAGCAGACAGGGATCCTACGAGCAGTACTTC. It is translated as CASSRQGSYEQYF.

This clone was counted between two and nine times. The rearrangement uses TRBV11-2 and TRBJ1-2; D ambiguous. The CDR3 has 13 amino acids. CDR1 and CDR2 (germline): SGHAT, FQNNGV. V dropped 8 bases and J dropped 4 bases, with 14 bases sitting between them. The CDR3 DNA follows: TGTGCCAGCCGGATGGACGGCCCCTATGGCTACACCTTC. Amino acid sequence: CASRMDGPYGYTF.

CDR3 sequence: CASSQGEGAGQETQYF. In DNA form, the CDR3 reads TGCGCCAGCAGCCAAGGGGAGGGGGCGGGCCAAGAGACCCAGTACTTC. J is TRBJ2-5 and V is TRBV4-3; D is perhaps TRBD1 or TRBD2 (7 bases each). The CDR3 is made up of 16 amino acids. Trimming cost V 1 base and J 1 base, with 13 bases left between them. The V gene's germline CDR1 is LGHNA and CDR2 YSLEER.

In its sample, this clone was seen once. The V gene is TRBV2, the J gene TRBJ2-2; 7 bases agree with TRBD1. After removal of 5 bases from V and 3 bases from J, the junction contained 9 bases not matched to a gene. The germline V gene has CDR1 SNHLY and CDR2 FYNNEI. This CDR3 contains 16 residues. The CDR3 reads CASSLQGIEYTGELFF. The DNA of the CDR3 is TGTGCCAGCAGTTTACAGGGGATTGAGTACACCGGGGAGCTGTTTTTT.

Only a few counts were recorded for this clone. The chain recombines TRBV7-2 with TRBJ2-4, with TRBD2 matching 11 bases. This CDR3 region has 16 residues. Germline values: CDR1 SGHTA, CDR2 FQGNSA. The V and J ends lost 5 bases and 5 bases, in that order; junction bases with no gene match: 8. Here the CDR3 DNA reads TGTGCCAGCAGCACCCTGCCGGGACTAGCGGAAAACATTCAGTACTTC. It specifies CASSTLPGLAENIQYF. The whole variable domain, filled in from reference TRBV7-2 and TRBJ2-4, reads GAGVSQSPSNKVTEKGKDVELRCDPISGHTALYWYRQSLGQGLEFLIYFQGNSAPDKSGLPSDRFSAERTGGSVSTLTIQRTQQEDSAVYLCASSTLPGLAENIQYFGAGTRLSVL.

This chain uses TRBV18 with TRBJ2-1; D is possibly TRBD2 (5 bases). This CDR3 spans 15 amino acids. Germline V CDR1 and CDR2: KGHSH, LQKENI. Deletions cut 3 bases from V and 0 bases from J, with 9 bases between. DNA of the CDR3: TGTGCCAGCTCACCCGGACTGACCTCCTACAATGAGCAGTTCTTC. Encoded protein: CASSPGLTSYNEQFF. Together with reference TRBV18 and TRBJ2-1, the CDR3 gives the full variable domain: NAGVMQNPRHLVRRRGQEARLRCSPMKGHSHVYWYRQLPEEGLKFMVYLQKENIIDESGMPKERFSAEFPKEGPSILRIQQVVRGDSAAYFCASSPGLTSYNEQFFGPGTRLTVL.

The chain uses TRBV19 and TRBJ2-2; 10 nucleotides align to TRBD2. The CDR3 has 15 amino acids. The germline V gene encodes CDR1 LNHDA and CDR2 SQIVND (reference sequence). With V trimmed by 2 bases and J by 6 bases, 3 bases remained unmatched. The CDR3 region is CASSIQREGPGELFF. CDR3 nucleotide sequence: TGTGCCAGTAGTATACAGCGGGAGGGCCCCGGGGAGCTGTTTTTT.

The rearrangement joins TRBV7-2 to TRBJ1-5, with 9 bases fitting TRBD1. The CDR3 loop spans 14 amino acids. Trimming at V came to 5 bases and at J to 4 bases, leaving 3 bases not matched to a gene. CDR1 is SGHTA, CDR2 FQGNSA, per germline. The CDR3 DNA reads as TGTGCCAGCAGCCAGGGACAGGGTAATCAGCCCCAGCATTTT. This translates into CASSQGQGNQPQHF.

The V call is TRBV6-5, the J call TRBJ2-7; 8 bases are a match to TRBD1. V lost 7 bases and J lost 4; bases outside the gene matches: 9. The germline V gene encodes CDR1 MNHEY and CDR2 SVGAGI. This CDR3 spans 14 amino acids. The CDR3 DNA reads TGTGCCAGCACCAGGGGGACAGGATCTTACGAGCAGTACTTC. This sequence encodes CASTRGTGSYEQYF.

The rearrangement links TRBV18 to TRBJ1-2, with D unclear. The length of the CDR3 is 13 residues. V was clipped by 6 bases and J by 5 bases, with 13 bases between them. From germline, CDR1 is KGHSH and CDR2 LQKENI. The DNA of the CDR3 is TGTGCCAGCTCTGAGGACGTCGCTTATGGCTACACCTTC. Protein: CASSEDVAYGYTF.

This rearrangement joins TRBV6-5 to TRBJ1-1; possibly TRBD1 for D (5 bases). The CDR3 totals 15 residues. With 0 bases removed from V and 4 bases from J, the gap between germline ends came to 12 bases. Germline V gene lookup returns CDR1 MNHEY and CDR2 SVGAGI. DNA for the CDR3: TGTGCCAGCAGTTACTCTCAGGGTGTCGGCACTGAAGCTTTCTTT. Its protein is CASSYSQGVGTEAFF.

This sequence joins TRBV28 and TRBJ2-7; D may match TRBD1 or TRBD2 (5 bases each). The germline V gene encodes CDR1 MDHEN and CDR2 SYDVKM. The CDR3 is made up of 13 amino acids. V was shortened by 6 bases and J by 5 bases, with 14 bases between the two germline ends. The CDR3 region is CASRAGTADEQYF. Here the CDR3 DNA reads TGTGCCAGCAGAGCCGGGACCGCGGACGAGCAGTACTTC.

The chain combines TRBV10-3 with TRBJ2-1; TRBD1 matches at 8 bases. The length of the CDR3 is 13 residues. V gave up 11 bases and J gave up 8 bases; unmatched junction bases: 11. Looked up from germline, CDR1 is ENHRY and CDR2 is SYGVKD. The chain's CDR3 is CALPIGTGDEQFF. The DNA for the CDR3 is TGTGCCCTTCCAATAGGGACAGGCGATGAGCAGTTCTTC.

J is TRBJ1-2 and V is TRBV25-1; 8 nucleotides line up with TRBD1. The CDR3 spans 14 residues. The V gene's germline CDR1 is MGHDK and CDR2 SYGVNS. J gave up 7 bases and V 2 bases, and 6 bases lay outside the gene matches. The CDR3 loop reads CASSERTGQSGYTF. As DNA, the CDR3 is TGTGCCAGCAGTGAAAGGACAGGGCAGTCTGGCTACACCTTC.

The chain uses TRBV24-1 and TRBJ2-7, with D possibly matching TRBD1 (5 bases). This CDR3 has 12 amino acids. The V gene lost 6 bases and the J gene lost 3 bases, with 8 bases spanning the gap. CDR1 is KGHDR and CDR2 is SFDVKD in the germline V gene. The CDR3 sequence is CATSRDSYEQYF. The CDR3 DNA sequence: TGTGCCACCAGTCGAGACAGCTACGAGCAGTACTTC.

The chain joins TRBV7-2 to TRBJ1-3; D call uncertain. This CDR3 has 15 amino acids. V dropped 5 bases and J dropped 2 bases, with 13 bases sitting between them. Germline CDR1 reads SGHTA; CDR2 reads FQGNSA. The CDR3 here is CASSIDPEPGNTIYF. CDR3 DNA sequence: TGTGCCAGCAGCATCGACCCTGAGCCTGGAAACACCATATATTTT.

V and J are TRBV27 and TRBJ1-1; D is unclear. Germline V lookup: CDR1 MNHEY, CDR2 SMNVEV (reference sequence). CDR3 length: 13 amino acids. Trimming pared 3 bases from V and 5 bases from J, leaving 10 bases between. The chain's CDR3 is CASSFGGKTEAFF. The CDR3 DNA follows: TGTGCCAGCAGTTTTGGAGGCAAGACTGAAGCTTTCTTT.

In DNA form, the CDR3 reads TGCGCCAGCAGCCAAATCTCTGGGACTAGCACAGATACGCAGTATTTT. It translates to CASSQISGTSTDTQYF. V gene TRBV4-3 combines with J gene TRBJ2-3; D might be TRBD2 (6 bases). V was pared by 2 bases and J by 0 bases, with 12 bases between. CDR1 LGHNA and CDR2 YSLEER come from the germline V gene. This CDR3 spans 16 amino acids.

This clone appeared a single time. This rearrangement joins TRBV5-1 to TRBJ2-1; D is unclear. V lost 4 bases and J lost 1, with 6 bases in between. CDR3 size: 13 residues. From germline, CDR1 is SGHRS and CDR2 YFSETQ. DNA for the CDR3: TGCGCCAGCAGCGCGCCTTCCTACAATGAGCAGTTCTTC. Protein sequence: CASSAPSYNEQFF.

The chain has TRBV6-5 and TRBJ2-7; 9 bases align to TRBD1. The germline V gene encodes CDR1 MNHEY and CDR2 SVGAGI. This CDR3 region has 15 residues. The V and J ends lost 6 bases and 5 bases, in that order; junction bases with no gene match: 11. The CDR3 DNA reads as TGTGCCAGCAGGGCGGGACAGGGTATAGTCCACGAGCAGTACTTC. Protein sequence: CASRAGQGIVHEQYF.

This chain links TRBV19 with TRBJ1-2; 11 positions match TRBD1. V shed 4 bases and J 0 bases; nucleotides not matched to a gene: 10. CDR3 length: 18 residues. Germline CDR1 is LNHDA and CDR2 is SQIVND (reference sequence). This CDR3 is CASSTAGTGGLANYGYTF. Here the CDR3 DNA reads TGTGCCAGTAGTACGGCCGGGACAGGGGGGCTCGCTAACTATGGCTACACCTTC.

This rearrangement joins TRBV28 to TRBJ2-7; D not certain. CDR1 and CDR2 from the germline V gene are MDHEN and SYDVKM. The CDR3 is 15 amino acids. V was clipped by 5 bases and J by 0 bases, with 14 bases between them. CDR3 coding DNA: TGTGCCAGCAGTCCAAGCAGGTATCCCTCCTACGAGCAGTACTTC. Translated, it gives CASSPSRYPSYEQYF. Based on the CDR3 plus reference TRBV28 and TRBJ2-7, the full variable domain is DVKVTQSSRYLVKRTGEKVFLECVQDMDHENMFWYRQDPGLGLRLIYFSYDVKMKEKGDIPEGYSVSREKKERFSLILESASTNQTSMYLCASSPSRYPSYEQYFGPGTRLTVT.

The chain recombines TRBV5-5 with TRBJ2-3; D is possibly TRBD1 (6 bases). V was clipped by 5 bases and J by 2 bases, with 12 bases between them. Germline V gene lookup returns CDR1 SGHKS and CDR2 YYEKEE (reference sequence). The CDR3 has 14 amino acids. CDR3 nucleotides: TGTGCCAGCAGTCTATGGACAGACACAGATACGCAGTATTTT. Its protein is CASSLWTDTDTQYF.

The chain joins TRBV10-3 to TRBJ2-2, with D possibly being TRBD2 (5 bases). Germline V gene sequence: CDR1 ENHRY, CDR2 SYGVKD. Trimming removed 4 bases from V and 5 bases from J, with 11 bases in between. This CDR3 comprises 14 residues. The CDR3 region has the DNA TGTGCCATCAGTGCTCGAGGCGGGACCGGGGAGCTGTTTTTT. Amino acids: CAISARGGTGELFF.